Listed below are T cell receptor beta chains from one sample, sequenced in a study of long-term antiretroviral therapy in people with HIV. Clones were read by immunoSEQ multiplex PCR, and TCRdb kept only the in-frame ones, dropping some. This table holds around 19,000 clones, around 87% found once. Sequencing used unsorted PBMCs, obtained 2.6 years after starting antiretroviral therapy. The origin of the receptors is a woman aged 50 to 60 with HIV. Each CDR3 is given with its conserved first and last residue. Fields, in order: CDR3 DNA, CDR3 protein, J gene, clone size, D gene, V gene. D genes are given only for firm matches. The size entry is marked missing in some rows and otherwise reads once, few, many or a size class.

CDR3nt: TGTGCCAGCAGTGAAGCGGTCTGGGGACAATCAAACCCACCGGCTGGAGCTTTCTTT
CDR3aa: CASSEAVWGQSNPPAGAFF
j_gene: TRBJ1-1
abundance: -
d_gene: -
v_gene: TRBV6-1

CDR3nt: TGTGCCAGCAGCCCAGGGGGCGAGCAGTACTTC
CDR3aa: CASSPGGEQYF
j_gene: TRBJ2-7
abundance: once
d_gene: TRBD1
v_gene: TRBV7-9

CDR3nt: TGTGCCAGCAGTTACTTTACTGAGGGCGGCTACACCTTC
CDR3aa: CASSYFTEGGYTF
j_gene: TRBJ1-2
abundance: -
d_gene: -
v_gene: TRBV6-6

CDR3nt: TGTGCCACCAGCAGAAGGGGGTCCGGTATGTACGAGCAGTACTTC
CDR3aa: CATSRRGSGMYEQYF
j_gene: TRBJ2-7
abundance: once
d_gene: -
v_gene: TRBV15

CDR3nt: TGTGCCAGCAGCCCGAAAGGCGTTCCGAGGAGGGGCTACACCTTC
CDR3aa: CASSPKGVPRRGYTF
j_gene: TRBJ1-2
abundance: -
d_gene: -
v_gene: TRBV2

CDR3nt: TGTGCCAGCAGTTTGTTGGCGGGGGGAGGTGGCTACACCTTC
CDR3aa: CASSLLAGGGGYTF
j_gene: TRBJ1-2
abundance: -
d_gene: -
v_gene: TRBV27

CDR3nt: TGTGCCAGCAGCTCATTAACCGGGCTCTCTGGAAACACCATATATTTT
CDR3aa: CASSSLTGLSGNTIYF
j_gene: TRBJ1-3
abundance: -
d_gene: -
v_gene: TRBV11-2

CDR3nt: TGCAGCGCTCGGGGGCAGTCTGAAAAACTGTTTTTT
CDR3aa: CSARGQSEKLFF
j_gene: TRBJ1-4
abundance: -
d_gene: -
v_gene: TRBV29-1

CDR3nt: TGTGCCAGCAGCCGGGGTGGTGGGGTGAACACTGAAGCTTTCTTT
CDR3aa: CASSRGGGVNTEAFF
j_gene: TRBJ1-1
abundance: -
d_gene: -
v_gene: TRBV11-3

CDR3nt: TGTGCCAGCAGTTCGACTAGCGAAACCTACGAGCAGTACTTC
CDR3aa: CASSSTSETYEQYF
j_gene: TRBJ2-7
abundance: -
d_gene: TRBD2
v_gene: TRBV27

CDR3nt: TGTGCCAGCAGCTTAACGGTGCTAGGGGGAGAGACCCAGTACTTC
CDR3aa: CASSLTVLGGETQYF
j_gene: TRBJ2-5
abundance: -
d_gene: -
v_gene: TRBV7-9

CDR3nt: TGTGCCTGGAGCGTAGGGGGTGCTAGCACAGATACGCAGTATTTT
CDR3aa: CAWSVGGASTDTQYF
j_gene: TRBJ2-3
abundance: -
d_gene: -
v_gene: TRBV30

CDR3nt: TGTGCCAGCAGCTCCACTGGGCATCAGCCCCAGCATTTT
CDR3aa: CASSSTGHQPQHF
j_gene: TRBJ1-5
abundance: -
d_gene: -
v_gene: TRBV7-9

CDR3nt: TGTGCCTGGAGTGTTTTCAGGGGGCCTGGAAACACCATATATTTT
CDR3aa: CAWSVFRGPGNTIYF
j_gene: TRBJ1-3
abundance: once
d_gene: TRBD1
v_gene: TRBV30

CDR3nt: TGTGCCAGCAGTCGACAGGGCCTCTCCTACGAGCAGTACTTC
CDR3aa: CASSRQGLSYEQYF
j_gene: TRBJ2-7
abundance: -
d_gene: TRBD1
v_gene: TRBV28

CDR3nt: TGTGCCAGCAGTGAAAGTAGGACAGGGGGCGCGATAGGAGGCTACACCTTC
CDR3aa: CASSESRTGGAIGGYTF
j_gene: TRBJ1-2
abundance: -
d_gene: TRBD1
v_gene: TRBV2

CDR3nt: TGTGCCAGCAGTGGAGGGACAATCTATGGCTACACCTTC
CDR3aa: CASSGGTIYGYTF
j_gene: TRBJ1-2
abundance: -
d_gene: -
v_gene: TRBV2

CDR3nt: TGTGCCAGCAGCTTAGCCCCGACTAGCTCCTACGAGCAGTACTTC
CDR3aa: CASSLAPTSSYEQYF
j_gene: TRBJ2-7
abundance: -
d_gene: -
v_gene: TRBV7-2

CDR3nt: TGTGCCAGCAGCTCATCATCGGTACAGGGAACTAATCAGCCCCAGCATTTT
CDR3aa: CASSSSSVQGTNQPQHF
j_gene: TRBJ1-5
abundance: -
d_gene: -
v_gene: TRBV7-2

CDR3nt: TGTGCCAGTAGTATAGGCGGGGATCGCTACACCTTC
CDR3aa: CASSIGGDRYTF
j_gene: TRBJ1-2
abundance: few
d_gene: -
v_gene: TRBV19

CDR3nt: TGTGCCACGCGGACTAGCGAATCCTACGAGCAGTACTTC
CDR3aa: CATRTSESYEQYF
j_gene: TRBJ2-7
abundance: -
d_gene: TRBD2
v_gene: TRBV10-3

CDR3nt: TGTGCCAGCAGTTACGAGGGTTCTAGCACAGATACGCAGTATTTT
CDR3aa: CASSYEGSSTDTQYF
j_gene: TRBJ2-3
abundance: -
d_gene: -
v_gene: TRBV6-5

CDR3nt: TGTGCCAGCAGCGAATCCCGGACTAGCGGGCCGGGAGATACGCAGTATTTT
CDR3aa: CASSESRTSGPGDTQYF
j_gene: TRBJ2-3
abundance: -
d_gene: TRBD2
v_gene: TRBV5-4

CDR3nt: TGTGCCAGCAGAGCCCCAGGGGCCCTCTATGGCTACACCTTC
CDR3aa: CASRAPGALYGYTF
j_gene: TRBJ1-2
abundance: once
d_gene: -
v_gene: TRBV28

CDR3nt: TGTGCCACCAGCAGAGACGGACACGGAGGAGAGACCCAGTACTTC
CDR3aa: CATSRDGHGGETQYF
j_gene: TRBJ2-5
abundance: -
d_gene: -
v_gene: TRBV15

CDR3nt: TGTGCCAGCAGCCCTCTGGACAGGGGAGCGCATGAGCAGTTCTTC
CDR3aa: CASSPLDRGAHEQFF
j_gene: TRBJ2-1
abundance: once
d_gene: TRBD1
v_gene: TRBV7-6

CDR3nt: TGCGCCAGCAGTGGGGGGGGCCGGGACAGTCTATATCAGCCCCAGCATTTT
CDR3aa: CASSGGGRDSLYQPQHF
j_gene: TRBJ1-5
abundance: once
d_gene: TRBD1
v_gene: TRBV10-2

CDR3nt: TGTGCCAGTAGTATAGATCGTGGAACCGGGGAGCTGTTTTTT
CDR3aa: CASSIDRGTGELFF
j_gene: TRBJ2-2
abundance: -
d_gene: -
v_gene: TRBV19